The 30 T cell receptor beta chains below were found in one sample sequenced in a study of T cell responses to AZD1222 COVID-19 vaccine. The assay was immunoSEQ multiplex PCR, and TCRdb's table has in-frame clones only and misses some. This sample has 120,000 to 150,000 clones, with more than 75% found just once. The material sequenced was peripheral blood, taken on day 0 of MenACWY control vaccination. The source is an adult in good health.

V gene TRBV4-1 combines with J gene TRBJ2-1; D uncertain. The CDR3 has 17 residues. The V gene's germline CDR1 is MGHRA and CDR2 YSYEKL. Trimming shortened V by 1 base and J by 8 bases, and 21 bases separated the two germline ends. The CDR3 loop is CASSQAEAGSGVHEQFF. The DNA for the CDR3 is TGCGCCAGCAGCCAAGCCGAAGCTGGCAGTGGGGTGCATGAGCAGTTCTTC.

This chain uses TRBV5-1 with TRBJ1-2; 10 bases line up with TRBD1. V lost 3 bases to trimming and J lost 8 bases; unmatched junction nucleotides: 7. The CDR3 has 14 residues. Germline V lookup: CDR1 SGHRS, CDR2 YFSETQ. For the CDR3, the DNA is TGCGCCAGCAGCTCCGACGGACAGGGGGTCGGCTACACCTTC. Translating it yields CASSSDGQGVGYTF.

This sequence joins TRBV5-1 and TRBJ1-4; D gene uncertain. CDR3 length: 14 residues. Germline loops: CDR1 SGHRS, CDR2 YFSETQ. The V and J ends lost 2 bases and 8 bases respectively, with 13 bases between them. The CDR3 reads CASSFEGREEKLFF. The CDR3 nucleotides read TGCGCCAGCAGCTTCGAGGGAAGAGAGGAAAAACTGTTTTTT.

The gene calls are TRBV30 and TRBJ2-1; D is undetermined. With 6 bases removed from V and 0 bases from J, the gap between germline ends came to 12 bases. This CDR3 has 14 residues. Germline lookup yields CDR1 GTSNPN and CDR2 SVGIG (reference sequence). This CDR3 is CACLQESSYNEQFF. CDR3 sequence (DNA): TGTGCCTGTTTGCAGGAAAGCTCCTACAATGAGCAGTTCTTC. Full variable domain (rest looked up from reference TRBV30 and TRBJ2-1): SQTIHQWPATLVQPVGSPLSLECTVEGTSNPNLYWYRQAAGRGLQLLFYSVGIGQISSEVPQNLSASRPQDRQFILSSKKLLLSDSGFYLCACLQESSYNEQFFGPGTRLTVL.

The V and J genes are TRBV7-9 and TRBJ1-1; the D gene is possibly TRBD1 (6 bases). Trimming left V 4 bases short and J 7 bases short, with 22 bases between. Germline V gene data show CDR1 as SEHNR and CDR2 as FQNEAQ (reference sequence). CDR3 length: 16 amino acids. As DNA, the CDR3 is TGTGCCAGCAGCTACGGCGGGGGGGCCCTTTGGGATGAAGCTTTCTTT. Protein sequence: CASSYGGGALWDEAFF.

The chain combines TRBV21-1 with TRBJ1-3. TRBV21-1 is tagged as a pseudogene. The CDR3 is 16 amino acids. The CDR3 bases are TGTGCCAGCAGCAAAGGGAGGGGCAGCTCTGGAAACACCATATATTTT. This gives the protein CASSKGRGSSGNTIYF.

This chain connects TRBV5-4 to TRBJ1-5, with 7 bases aligning to TRBD1. Germline values: CDR1 SGHNT, CDR2 YYREEE (reference sequence). The CDR3 is 13 residues long. Trimming removed 4 bases from V and 5 bases from J; junction bases left unmatched: 3. The CDR3 sequence is CASSIDRDQPQHF. CDR3 sequence (DNA): TGTGCCAGCAGCATTGACAGGGATCAGCCCCAGCATTTT.

The chain couples TRBV2 to TRBJ2-6, with D hard to call. The CDR3 spans 13 residues. The V gene lost 7 bases and the J gene lost 0 bases, with 4 bases spanning the gap. From germline, CDR1 is SNHLY and CDR2 FYNNEI. The CDR3: CASMGSGANVLTF. CDR3 coding DNA: TGTGCCAGCATGGGCTCTGGGGCCAACGTCCTGACTTTC.

The V call is TRBV11-2, the J call TRBJ1-1; D gene ambiguous. Germline V gene data show CDR1 as SGHAT and CDR2 as FQNNGV. The ends were cut back, 2 bases at V and 3 bases at J, with 10 bases in the middle. The CDR3 sequence is 14 residues long. In nucleotides, the CDR3 is TGTGCCAGCAGCTTAACCCCGGGAGACACTGAAGCTTTCTTT. This sequence encodes CASSLTPGDTEAFF.

The table lists this clone with a few counts. The chain joins TRBV5-4 to TRBJ2-7, with unresolved D. Germline assignment: CDR1 SGHNT and CDR2 YYREEE (reference sequence). The CDR3 loop spans 13 amino acids. Trimming took off 4 bases at V and 6 bases at J, with 14 bases between the two ends. The CDR3 nucleotides are TGTGCCAGCAGCACGGGCCTGAGTGCCGAGCAGTACGTC. Translating gives CASSTGLSAEQYV.

The rearrangement uses TRBV13 and TRBJ2-2, with TRBD2 matching 10 bases. Germline V gene data show CDR1 as PRHDT and CDR2 as FYEKMQ (reference sequence). Trimming at V came to 5 bases and at J to 7 bases, leaving 10 bases not matched to a gene. There are 16 residues in the CDR3. In nucleotides, the CDR3 is TGTGCCAGCAGCCCCGGACTAGCGGCTCTATACGGGGAGCTGTTTTTT. It is translated as CASSPGLAALYGELFF.

The chain is built from TRBV28 and TRBJ1-1, with D tentatively TRBD1 (6 bases). The CDR3 is made up of 13 amino acids. CDR1 MDHEN and CDR2 SYDVKM come from the germline V gene. V was shortened by 5 bases and J by 6 bases, with 13 bases between the two germline ends. This CDR3 reads CASSPPQGPEAFF. CDR3 DNA sequence: TGTGCCAGCAGTCCACCGCAGGGGCCTGAAGCTTTCTTT.

This clone was counted a single time. The chain has TRBV5-1 and TRBJ1-4, with 7 positions matching TRBD1. V lost 0 bases, J lost 3 bases, and 5 bases stayed unmatched. The CDR3 covers 16 residues. Germline assignment: CDR1 SGHRS and CDR2 YFSETQ. The CDR3 protein is CASSLAPTGSNEKLFF. CDR3 nucleotides: TGCGCCAGCAGCTTGGCCCCGACAGGGTCTAATGAAAAACTGTTTTTT.

This chain joins TRBV13 and TRBJ2-1, with TRBD2 matching 10 bases. The CDR3 runs to 14 residues. Germline CDR1 is PRHDT and CDR2 is FYEKMQ (reference sequence). Germline trimming cut 5 bases from V and 7 bases from J; bases unmatched to any gene: 5. The CDR3 nucleotides are TGTGCCAGCAGCGGATCTAGCGGGGGAAATGAGCAGTTCTTC. Encoded protein: CASSGSSGGNEQFF.

V is TRBV3-1 (or the pseudogene TRBV3-2) and J is TRBJ2-1; D remains unclear. V was clipped by 1 base and J by 8 bases, with 6 bases between them. From germline, CDR1 is LGHDT and CDR2 YNNKEL (reference sequence). This CDR3 region has 12 residues. The CDR3 protein is CASSQVSHEQFF. CDR3 coding DNA: TGTGCCAGCAGCCAAGTCAGCCATGAGCAGTTCTTC.

The J gene is TRBJ1-3, the V gene TRBV10-3; D ambiguous. Trimming took 0 bases from V and 9 from J, leaving 9 bases between them. Germline V lookup: CDR1 ENHRY, CDR2 SYGVKD. The CDR3 totals 13 residues. The CDR3 sequence is CAISESNPSTIYF. DNA for the CDR3: TGTGCCATCAGTGAGTCCAATCCAAGCACCATATATTTT.

This sequence joins TRBV10-2 and TRBJ2-4, with D possibly being TRBD1 (6 bases). The V gene lost 6 bases and the J gene lost 2 bases, with 14 bases spanning the gap. Germline CDR1 is WSHSY and CDR2 is SAAADI. CDR3 size: 15 residues. The CDR3 DNA is TGCGCCAGCAGGGAATTACAGGGACCCAAAAACATTCAGTACTTC. It is translated as CASRELQGPKNIQYF.

The rearrangement joins TRBV5-5 to TRBJ2-4; TRBD2 matches at 8 bases. Trimming cost V 2 bases and J 6 bases; bases outside gene matches: 4. The CDR3 has 14 residues. Germline assignment: CDR1 SGHKS and CDR2 YYEKEE (reference sequence). This chain's CDR3 is CASSFGGAGNIQYF. In DNA form, the CDR3 reads TGTGCCAGCAGCTTCGGGGGGGCAGGAAACATTCAGTACTTC.

The chain has TRBV5-1 and TRBJ1-4; D is unresolved. The V gene's germline CDR1 is SGHRS and CDR2 YFSETQ. V was trimmed by 2 bases and J by 5 bases, leaving 13 bases between them. This CDR3 is built from 15 residues. The CDR3 spells CASSLTWGGNEKLFF. CDR3 nucleotides: TGCGCCAGCAGCTTAACCTGGGGAGGGAATGAAAAACTGTTTTTT.

The J gene is TRBJ2-1, the V gene TRBV19; 7 bases line up with TRBD1. CDR1 and CDR2 (germline): LNHDA, SQIVND (reference sequence). This CDR3 comprises 14 residues. After removal of 6 bases from V and 5 bases from J, the junction contained 7 bases not matched to a gene. CDR3 sequence: CASRGYRGHNEQFF. The DNA of the CDR3 is TGTGCCAGTAGGGGTTACAGGGGACACAATGAGCAGTTCTTC.

The chain links TRBV6-5 to TRBJ2-5, with a weak D call TRBD2 (6 bases). Germline CDR1 and CDR2: MNHEY and SVGAGI. CDR3 length: 14 amino acids. V was shortened by 5 bases and J by 5 bases, with 15 bases between the two germline ends. The CDR3 DNA is TGTGCCAGCAGTCCAGAGGGACTTACGGAGACCCAGTACTTC. Protein product: CASSPEGLTETQYF.

The chain links TRBV28 to TRBJ1-1; 7 positions agree with TRBD1. The CDR3 covers 15 residues. The V segment lost 3 bases and the J segment 3 bases; nucleotides outside the gene matches: 7. CDR1 is MDHEN, CDR2 SYDVKM, per germline. In DNA form, the CDR3 reads TGTGCCAGCAGTTTGCCACAGGGGTTGGACACTGAAGCTTTCTTT. Protein sequence: CASSLPQGLDTEAFF.

V gene TRBV28 combines with J gene TRBJ2-7; 11 bases agree with TRBD1. Germline assignment: CDR1 MDHEN and CDR2 SYDVKM. V shed 7 bases, J shed 1 base, and the junction held 6 bases outside the gene matches. CDR3 length: 15 amino acids. This chain's CDR3 is CASNHGTGGSYEQYV. The DNA for the CDR3 is TGTGCCAGCAACCACGGGACAGGGGGATCCTACGAGCAGTACGTC.

The chain carries TRBV7-9 and TRBJ1-6; D remains ambiguous. Germline CDR1 reads SEHNR; CDR2 reads FQNEAQ (reference sequence). CDR3 size: 14 residues. With 6 bases removed from V and 0 bases from J, the gap between germline ends came to 6 bases. The CDR3 coding sequence is TGTGCCAGCAGGGCTAGCTCCTATAATTCACCCCTCCACTTT. This sequence encodes CASRASSYNSPLHF.

The V gene is TRBV5-4, the J gene TRBJ2-1; the D gene could be TRBD1 or TRBD2 (5 bases each). Germline values: CDR1 SGHNT, CDR2 YYREEE (reference sequence). CDR3 length equals 14 residues. The V and J ends lost 4 bases and 7 bases respectively, with 15 bases between them. CDR3 region: CASSQTGRSNEQFF. In DNA form, the CDR3 reads TGTGCCAGCAGCCAGACGGGACGTAGTAATGAGCAGTTCTTC.

V usage is TRBV19 and J usage is TRBJ1-1; unclear D gene. The CDR3 extends over 15 amino acids. V was pared by 9 bases and J by 0 bases, with 17 bases between. Germline CDR1 reads LNHDA; CDR2 reads SQIVND (reference sequence). CDR3 sequence reads: CASLRTDLMNTEAFF. The DNA of the CDR3 is TGTGCCAGCCTCCGGACGGACCTCATGAACACTGAAGCTTTCTTT.

V usage is TRBV19 and J usage is TRBJ1-2; D unclear. CDR1 LNHDA and CDR2 SQIVND come from the germline V gene (reference sequence). The V gene lost 3 bases and the J gene lost 0 bases, with 5 bases spanning the gap. The CDR3 covers 13 residues. The CDR3 coding sequence is TGTGCCAGTAGTATCACAACTAACTATGGCTACACCTTC. Translating it yields CASSITTNYGYTF.

This chain uses TRBV18 with TRBJ1-2, with D unclear. The V gene lost 0 bases and the J gene lost 4 bases, with 9 bases spanning the gap. CDR1 KGHSH and CDR2 LQKENI come from the germline V gene. CDR3 length: 14 amino acids. The CDR3 bases are TGTGCCAGCTCACCACCAGAGGGAATCTATGGCTACACCTTC. Translation gives CASSPPEGIYGYTF.

This chain links TRBV2 with TRBJ1-1; no clear D. Trimming took 3 bases from V and 8 from J, leaving 10 bases between them. From germline, CDR1 is SNHLY and CDR2 FYNNEI. The CDR3 consists of 12 residues. The CDR3 region is CASSDLTPEAFF. CDR3 DNA sequence: TGTGCCAGCAGTGACCTCACTCCGGAAGCTTTCTTT. The whole variable domain, remainder taken from reference TRBV2 and TRBJ1-1, is EPEVTQTPSHQVTQMGQEVILRCVPISNHLYFYWYRQILGQKVEFLVSFYNNEISEKSEIFDDQFSVERPDGSNFTLKIRSTKLEDSAMYFCASSDLTPEAFFGQGTRLTVV.

This clone occurred once. The rearrangement joins TRBV10-3 to TRBJ2-1; 11 bases agree with TRBD2. Germline V lookup: CDR1 ENHRY, CDR2 SYGVKD. The CDR3 loop spans 16 amino acids. V lost 7 bases, J lost 8 bases, and 13 bases stayed unmatched. CDR3 sequence reads: CAITATSGDPWDEQFF. CDR3 nucleotides: TGTGCCATCACCGCGACTAGCGGGGATCCTTGGGATGAGCAGTTCTTC.